This entry describes one T cell receptor (beta chain). Antigen unknown. With 0 bases clipped from V and 7 bases from J, the junction kept 4 bases outside the gene matches. The V gene's germline CDR1 is SGHRS and CDR2 YFSETQ. The CDR3 has 13 residues. Assay used: immunoSEQ multiplex PCR; TCRdb lists only in-frame clones, some missing. The sample includes over 250,000 clones, around 86% of them seen just once. This entry comes from a study of cytomegalovirus exposure and HLA in healthy donors. Study details: It was reported in a later analysis that the 100 to 150 validation repertoires used the same platform as the 650 to 800 first-cohort repertoires.

Study-wide points: A classifier reportedly called cytomegalovirus status with high sensitivity and specificity. The finding came from a later analysis; first-cohort TCR clusters tended to co-occur in the roughly 120 validation repertoires. Rarity marked most TCR sequences, yet some public TCRs occurred in many donors.

Material: PBMCs. The receptor comes from a woman in her late teens or twenties in good health and CMV-seronegative. This chain joins TRBV5-1 and TRBJ2-7; 7 bases map to TRBD1. CDR3 sequence: CASSLEGAEEQYF. The CDR3 coding sequence is TGCGCCAGCAGCTTGGAGGGGGCTGAAGAGCAGTACTTC.